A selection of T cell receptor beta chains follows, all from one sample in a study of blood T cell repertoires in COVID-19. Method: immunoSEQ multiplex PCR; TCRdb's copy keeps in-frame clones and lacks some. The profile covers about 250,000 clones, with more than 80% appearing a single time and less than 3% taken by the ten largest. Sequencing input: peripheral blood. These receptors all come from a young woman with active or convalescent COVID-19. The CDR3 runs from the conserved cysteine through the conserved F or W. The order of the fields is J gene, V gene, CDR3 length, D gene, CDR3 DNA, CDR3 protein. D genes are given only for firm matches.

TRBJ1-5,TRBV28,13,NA,TGTGCCAGCAGTTTATCGAGCTCTCAGCCCCAGCATTTT,CASSLSSSQPQHF
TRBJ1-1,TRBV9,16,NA,TGTGCCAGCAGCCCCGACCGGGTCAGGGGGAACACTGAAGCTTTCTTT,CASSPDRVRGNTEAFF
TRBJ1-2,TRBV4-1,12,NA,TGCGCCAGCAGCCACGTTAACTATGGCTACACCTTC,CASSHVNYGYTF
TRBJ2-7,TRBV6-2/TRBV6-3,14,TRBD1,TGTGCCAGCAGCCACGTGGGGACAGGGAGTGAGCAGTACTTC,CASSHVGTGSEQYF
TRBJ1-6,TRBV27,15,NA,TGTGCCAGCAGTCCCACGACAGGCTACAATTCACCCCTCCACTTT,CASSPTTGYNSPLHF
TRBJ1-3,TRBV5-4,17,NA,TGTGCCAGCAGCTTGGACGGGGGGAGCATCTCTGGAAACACCATATATTTT,CASSLDGGSISGNTIYF
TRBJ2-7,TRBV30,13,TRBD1,TGTGCCTGGAGTGGGACAGGGTTCTACGAGCAGTACTTC,CAWSGTGFYEQYF
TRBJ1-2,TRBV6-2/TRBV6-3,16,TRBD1,TGTGCCAGCAGTCAAAGTTGGACAGGGGGAGCCTATGGCTACACCTTC,CASSQSWTGGAYGYTF
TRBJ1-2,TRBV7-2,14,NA,TGTGCCAGCAGCTTAGGGTCAGGTGCCTATGGCTACACCTTC,CASSLGSGAYGYTF
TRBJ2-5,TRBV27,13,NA,TGTGCCAGCAGTTTGGTGGCAGGAGAGACCCAGTACTTC,CASSLVAGETQYF